A selection of T cell receptor beta chains follows, all from one sample in a study of blood T cell repertoires in COVID-19. Sequenced by immunoSEQ multiplex PCR; TCRdb stores in-frame clones only, minus some. The repertoire includes over 65,000 clones, approximately 86% of them detected once, and about 15% sits in the top ten. Sequenced sample: peripheral blood. The receptors were gathered from a man older than 75 with active COVID-19. Each CDR3 is given with its conserved first and last residue. The D gene is left open where the match is weak. Clone size is shown for a subset of rows, as once, few, many or a class of expanded clone.

cdr3_aa: CASSLTSGGHEQFF
cdr3_nt: TGTGCCAGCAGCTTGACTAGCGGGGGGCATGAGCAGTTCTTC
d_call: TRBD2
clone_size: -
v_call: TRBV11-3
j_call: TRBJ2-1

cdr3_aa: CASSYSRLAGYITDTQYF
cdr3_nt: TGTGCCAGCAGTTACTCGAGACTAGCGGGCTACATCACAGATACGCAGTATTTT
d_call: TRBD2
clone_size: few
v_call: TRBV6-2/TRBV6-3
j_call: TRBJ2-3

cdr3_aa: CASSQDGGQSNTGELFF
cdr3_nt: TGCGCCAGCAGCCAAGATGGTGGACAGTCGAACACCGGGGAGCTGTTTTTT
d_call: -
clone_size: few
v_call: TRBV4-3
j_call: TRBJ2-2

cdr3_aa: CASSDGTSGGRINQETQYF
cdr3_nt: TGTGCCAGCAGCGACGGGACTAGCGGGGGGCGGATAAACCAAGAGACCCAGTACTTC
d_call: TRBD2
clone_size: -
v_call: TRBV9
j_call: TRBJ2-5

cdr3_aa: CASSMGQGLSYEQYF
cdr3_nt: TGTGCCAGCAGCATGGGACAGGGTCTATCCTACGAGCAGTACTTC
d_call: TRBD1
clone_size: few
v_call: TRBV27
j_call: TRBJ2-7

cdr3_aa: CASSFGQPTNYGYTF
cdr3_nt: TGTGCCAGCAGCTTCGGACAGCCAACGAACTATGGCTACACCTTC
d_call: -
clone_size: few
v_call: TRBV7-9
j_call: TRBJ1-2

cdr3_aa: CASSPGLREKLFF
cdr3_nt: TGTGCCAGCTCACCCGGACTCCGGGAAAAACTGTTTTTT
d_call: -
clone_size: -
v_call: TRBV18
j_call: TRBJ1-4

cdr3_aa: CASSFSRTTGGRGYTF
cdr3_nt: TGTGCCAGCAGCTTTTCTCGGACAACCGGAGGGCGTGGCTACACCTTC
d_call: -
clone_size: -
v_call: TRBV5-6
j_call: TRBJ1-2

cdr3_aa: CASSSPNPTSGRAWEQYF
cdr3_nt: TGTGCCAGCAGTTCACCGAACCCCACTAGCGGGAGGGCCTGGGAGCAGTACTTC
d_call: TRBD2
clone_size: once
v_call: TRBV6-2/TRBV6-3
j_call: TRBJ2-7

cdr3_aa: CASLRGQSNSPLHF
cdr3_nt: TGTGCCAGCCTGAGGGGGCAAAGTAATTCACCCCTCCACTTT
d_call: TRBD1
clone_size: -
v_call: TRBV5-5
j_call: TRBJ1-6

cdr3_aa: CASSLGQAALEQYF
cdr3_nt: TGTGCCAGCAGCTTGGGACAGGCAGCATTGGAGCAGTACTTC
d_call: -
clone_size: -
v_call: TRBV5-6
j_call: TRBJ2-7

cdr3_aa: CASSPGQVTANTGELFF
cdr3_nt: TGCGCCAGCAGCCCTGGACAGGTCACCGCGAACACCGGGGAGCTGTTTTTT
d_call: TRBD1
clone_size: few
v_call: TRBV5-1
j_call: TRBJ2-2

cdr3_aa: CASSERHSTNEKLFF
cdr3_nt: TGCGCCAGCAGCGAGAGACACTCAACTAATGAAAAACTGTTTTTT
d_call: -
clone_size: -
v_call: TRBV4-1
j_call: TRBJ1-4

cdr3_aa: CSVDQRGDTEAFF
cdr3_nt: TGCAGCGTTGACCAGCGAGGTGACACTGAAGCTTTCTTT
d_call: -
clone_size: -
v_call: TRBV29-1
j_call: TRBJ1-1

cdr3_aa: CASSSGQGYTGELFF
cdr3_nt: TGTGCCAGCAGTTCGGGACAGGGGTACACCGGGGAGCTGTTTTTT
d_call: TRBD1
clone_size: once
v_call: TRBV6-2/TRBV6-3
j_call: TRBJ2-2

cdr3_aa: CSVGGQGRPETQYF
cdr3_nt: TGCAGCGTTGGGGGACAGGGTCGTCCAGAGACCCAGTACTTC
d_call: TRBD1
clone_size: -
v_call: TRBV29-1
j_call: TRBJ2-5

cdr3_aa: CASSGEGGLGIQYF
cdr3_nt: TGTGCCAGTAGTGGGGAGGGAGGGCTAGGCATTCAGTACTTC
d_call: TRBD2
clone_size: -
v_call: TRBV19
j_call: TRBJ2-4

cdr3_aa: CASSEEDRNSPLHF
cdr3_nt: TGTGCCAGCAGTGAAGAGGACAGAAATTCACCCCTCCACTTT
d_call: -
clone_size: -
v_call: TRBV25-1
j_call: TRBJ1-6

cdr3_aa: CASRERQGMNTEAFF
cdr3_nt: TGTGCCAGCAGAGAAAGACAGGGGATGAACACTGAAGCTTTCTTT
d_call: TRBD1
clone_size: -
v_call: TRBV2
j_call: TRBJ1-1

cdr3_aa: CASSFHTRGRVYNEQFF
cdr3_nt: TGTGCCAGCAGTTTCCACACCAGGGGGCGCGTCTACAATGAGCAGTTCTTC
d_call: TRBD1
clone_size: -
v_call: TRBV6-4
j_call: TRBJ2-1

cdr3_aa: CASSQRQGYEQYF
cdr3_nt: TGTGCCAGCAGCCAACGGCAGGGCTACGAGCAGTACTTC
d_call: -
clone_size: once
v_call: TRBV3-1/TRBV3-2
j_call: TRBJ2-7

cdr3_aa: CASNAGTGVVHNEQFF
cdr3_nt: TGTGCCAGTAACGCCGGGACAGGGGTTGTCCACAATGAGCAGTTCTTC
d_call: TRBD1
clone_size: -
v_call: TRBV19
j_call: TRBJ2-1

cdr3_aa: CASSFQPGQLTGELFF
cdr3_nt: TGTGCCAGCAGCTTCCAACCGGGACAGCTCACCGGGGAGCTGTTTTTT
d_call: TRBD1
clone_size: -
v_call: TRBV27
j_call: TRBJ2-2

cdr3_aa: CATGRDEQYF
cdr3_nt: TGTGCCACCGGGAGGGATGAGCAGTACTTC
d_call: TRBD2
clone_size: few
v_call: TRBV10-3
j_call: TRBJ2-7

cdr3_aa: CASSQERGYKQYF
cdr3_nt: TGTGCCAGCAGCCAAGAGCGGGGCTACAAGCAGTACTTC
d_call: -
clone_size: once
v_call: TRBV3-1/TRBV3-2
j_call: TRBJ2-7

cdr3_aa: CASSVADQETQYF
cdr3_nt: TGTGCCAGCAGCGTAGCGGATCAAGAGACCCAGTACTTC
d_call: -
clone_size: -
v_call: TRBV28
j_call: TRBJ2-5

cdr3_aa: CASSAQPGQEQFF
cdr3_nt: TGCGCCAGCTCGGCTCAACCGGGACAGGAGCAGTTCTTC
d_call: TRBD1
clone_size: -
v_call: TRBV5-1
j_call: TRBJ2-1

cdr3_aa: CASSYSSGDSYNEQFF
cdr3_nt: TGTGCCAGCAGTTACTCTAGCGGGGACTCCTACAATGAGCAGTTCTTC
d_call: TRBD2
clone_size: -
v_call: TRBV6-5
j_call: TRBJ2-1

cdr3_aa: CASRRGGTSSYEQYF
cdr3_nt: TGTGCCAGCAGACGGGGCGGGACTAGCTCCTACGAGCAGTACTTC
d_call: TRBD2
clone_size: -
v_call: TRBV6-5
j_call: TRBJ2-7

cdr3_aa: CSVGDRPSSGNTIYF
cdr3_nt: TGCAGCGTAGGAGACAGACCGAGCTCTGGAAACACCATATATTTT
d_call: -
clone_size: -
v_call: TRBV29-1
j_call: TRBJ1-3

cdr3_aa: CASSFLGPNQPQHF
cdr3_nt: TGTGCCAGCAGTTTCTTGGGCCCCAATCAGCCCCAGCATTTT
d_call: -
clone_size: -
v_call: TRBV27
j_call: TRBJ1-5

cdr3_aa: CASRLAPDTQYF
cdr3_nt: TGTGCCAGCCGTTTAGCCCCAGATACGCAGTATTTT
d_call: -
clone_size: -
v_call: TRBV2
j_call: TRBJ2-3

cdr3_aa: CASTPTTSGRDEQYF
cdr3_nt: TGTGCCAGCACCCCTACGACTAGCGGGAGAGACGAGCAGTACTTC
d_call: TRBD2
clone_size: -
v_call: TRBV7-6
j_call: TRBJ2-7

cdr3_aa: CASSPGQHYEQYF
cdr3_nt: TGTGCCAGCTCACCGGGGCAGCACTACGAGCAGTACTTC
d_call: -
clone_size: -
v_call: TRBV18
j_call: TRBJ2-7

cdr3_aa: CSVEDLMAASGYTF
cdr3_nt: TGCAGCGTTGAAGATCTCATGGCGGCCAGTGGCTACACCTTC
d_call: -
clone_size: few
v_call: TRBV29-1
j_call: TRBJ1-2

cdr3_aa: CSASHFGTGEETQYF
cdr3_nt: TGCAGTGCTAGTCATTTCGGGACAGGGGAGGAGACCCAGTACTTC
d_call: TRBD1
clone_size: few
v_call: TRBV20-1
j_call: TRBJ2-5

cdr3_aa: CASSTGLETQYF
cdr3_nt: TGCGCCAGCAGCACAGGATTAGAGACCCAGTACTTC
d_call: -
clone_size: -
v_call: TRBV5-1
j_call: TRBJ2-5

cdr3_aa: CASSGGAVGQPQHF
cdr3_nt: TGTGCCAGCAGCGGGGGGGCCGTCGGGCAGCCCCAGCATTTT
d_call: -
clone_size: -
v_call: TRBV7-2
j_call: TRBJ1-5

cdr3_aa: CASSTGGGPREQYF
cdr3_nt: TGTGCCAGCAGCACGGGGGGGGGTCCCCGGGAGCAGTACTTC
d_call: TRBD2
clone_size: once
v_call: TRBV28
j_call: TRBJ2-7

cdr3_aa: CASSGGQTIYEQYF
cdr3_nt: TGCGCCAGCAGCGGGGGACAGACCATCTACGAGCAGTACTTC
d_call: TRBD1
clone_size: -
v_call: TRBV5-1
j_call: TRBJ2-7

cdr3_aa: CASSQDPPGQVSSRQYF
cdr3_nt: TGCGCCAGCAGCCAAGACCCCCCGGGACAGGTATCGTCGCGACAGTATTTT
d_call: TRBD1
clone_size: -
v_call: TRBV4-3
j_call: TRBJ2-3

cdr3_aa: CASSANYYGYTF
cdr3_nt: TGTGCCAGCAGCGCCAACTACTATGGCTACACCTTC
d_call: -
clone_size: -
v_call: TRBV9
j_call: TRBJ1-2